This T cell receptor (beta chain) was documented in a study of T cell responses to AZD1222 COVID-19 vaccine. Study-level points and caveats: Seropositive AZD1222 recipients at baseline numbered only 5 to 7. Samples come after the peak T cell response, not at day 14. It should be noted that donors were predominantly white British and more often female, and clonal diversity was possibly underestimated.

About this clone itself: Antigen: not known.

This table comes from immunoSEQ multiplex PCR, and its TCRdb copy is limited to in-frame clones, with some not included. This sample has about 160,000 clones, with about 93% found just once. Sequenced here: peripheral blood, sampled 28 days after the second AZD1222 dose. This clonotype was sampled from an adult who received the AZD1222 COVID-19 vaccine.

CDR3 nucleotide sequence: TGTGCCAGCAGCTTAGCGCTTCACGGGGATAGCAATCAGCCCCAGCATTTT. This gives the protein CASSLALHGDSNQPQHF. This sequence joins TRBV7-9 and TRBJ1-5; D remains unclear. The ends were cut back, 0 bases at V and 0 bases at J, with 12 bases in the middle. Germline V gene sequence: CDR1 SEHNR, CDR2 FQNEAQ (reference sequence). There are 17 residues in the CDR3. Looking up the rest from reference TRBV7-9 and TRBJ1-5 gives the full variable domain: DTGVSQNPRHKITKRGQNVTFRCDPISEHNRLYWYRQTLGQGPEFLTYFQNEAQLEKSRLLSDRFSAERPKGSFSTLEIQRTEQGDSAMYLCASSLALHGDSNQPQHFGDGTRLSIL.